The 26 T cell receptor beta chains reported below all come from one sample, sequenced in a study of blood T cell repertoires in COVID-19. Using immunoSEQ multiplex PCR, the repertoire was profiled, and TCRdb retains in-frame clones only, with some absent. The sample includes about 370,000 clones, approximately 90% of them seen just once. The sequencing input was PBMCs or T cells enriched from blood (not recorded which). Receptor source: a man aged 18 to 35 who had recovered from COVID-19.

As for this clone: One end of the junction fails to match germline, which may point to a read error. The CDR3 here is CASKAPGGADF. DNA for the CDR3: TGTGCCAGCAAGGCCCCGGGGGGGGCGGATTTT. The chain couples TRBV2 to TRBJ2-3, with TRBD2 matching over 8 bases. CDR3 length equals 11 residues. Germline V gene lookup returns CDR1 SNHLY and CDR2 FYNNEI.

The CDR3 spells CATSRDYRRRLASTDTQYF. In DNA, the CDR3 is TGTGCCACCAGCAGAGATTATAGAAGACGACTAGCAAGCACAGATACGCAGTATTTT. This sequence joins TRBV15 and TRBJ2-3; 7 nucleotides agree with TRBD2. V lost 0 bases to trimming and J lost 0 bases; unmatched junction nucleotides: 12. Germline values: CDR1 LNHNV, CDR2 YYDKDF (reference sequence). CDR3 size: 19 residues.

CDR3 loop: CASSMEGKGSPLHF. CDR3 nucleotide sequence: TGTGCCAGTAGTATGGAGGGAAAAGGTTCACCCCTCCACTTT. The chain is built from TRBV19 and TRBJ1-6; no reliable D call. V was cut by 3 bases and J by 9 bases, with 12 bases left in between. This CDR3 region has 14 residues. Germline V gene lookup returns CDR1 LNHDA and CDR2 SQIVND (reference sequence).

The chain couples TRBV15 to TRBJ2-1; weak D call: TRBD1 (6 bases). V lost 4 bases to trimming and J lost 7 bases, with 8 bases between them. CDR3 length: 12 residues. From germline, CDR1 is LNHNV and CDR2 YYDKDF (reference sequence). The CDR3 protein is CATSIQGNEQFF. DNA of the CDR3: TGTGCCACCAGCATTCAGGGGAATGAGCAGTTCTTC.

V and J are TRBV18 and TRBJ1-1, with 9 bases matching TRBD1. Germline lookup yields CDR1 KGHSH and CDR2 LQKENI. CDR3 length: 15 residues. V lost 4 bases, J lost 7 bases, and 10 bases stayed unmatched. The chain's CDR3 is CASSLIDRGSDEAFF. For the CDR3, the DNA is TGTGCCAGCTCACTCATCGACAGGGGGAGCGATGAAGCTTTCTTT.

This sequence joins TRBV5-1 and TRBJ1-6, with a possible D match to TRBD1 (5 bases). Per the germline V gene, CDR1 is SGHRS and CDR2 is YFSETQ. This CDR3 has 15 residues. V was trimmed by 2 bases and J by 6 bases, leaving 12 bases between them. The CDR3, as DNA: TGCGCCAGCAGCTTTTCAGGGTATGGTAATTCACCCCTCCACTTT. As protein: CASSFSGYGNSPLHF.

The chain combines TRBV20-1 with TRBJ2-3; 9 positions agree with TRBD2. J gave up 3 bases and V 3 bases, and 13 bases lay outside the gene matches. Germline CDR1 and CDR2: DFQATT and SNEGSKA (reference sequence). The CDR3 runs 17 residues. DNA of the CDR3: TGCAGTGCTAGTGGGGATCGGGCCGCGGGGGGGACAGATACGCAGTATTTT. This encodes CSASGDRAAGGTDTQYF.

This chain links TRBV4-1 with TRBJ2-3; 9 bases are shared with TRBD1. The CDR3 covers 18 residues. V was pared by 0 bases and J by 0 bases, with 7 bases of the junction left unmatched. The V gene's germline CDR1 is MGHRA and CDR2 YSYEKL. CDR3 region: CASSQDRTGASSTDTQYF. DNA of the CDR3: TGCGCCAGCAGCCAAGATAGGACAGGGGCGTCTAGCACAGATACGCAGTATTTT.

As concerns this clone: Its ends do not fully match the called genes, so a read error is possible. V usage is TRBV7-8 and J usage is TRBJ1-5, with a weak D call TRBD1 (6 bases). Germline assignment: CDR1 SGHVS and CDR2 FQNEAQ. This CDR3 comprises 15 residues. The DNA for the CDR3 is TGTGCCAACAGCCCCGACAGGTTTGGCAATCAGCCCCAGCATTTT. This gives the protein CANSPDRFGNQPQHF.

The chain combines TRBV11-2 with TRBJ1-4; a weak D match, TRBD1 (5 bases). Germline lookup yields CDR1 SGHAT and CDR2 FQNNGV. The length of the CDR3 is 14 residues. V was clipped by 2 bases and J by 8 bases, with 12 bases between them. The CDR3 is CASSLSQGWEKLFF. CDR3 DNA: TGTGCCAGCAGCTTATCTCAGGGATGGGAAAAACTGTTTTTT. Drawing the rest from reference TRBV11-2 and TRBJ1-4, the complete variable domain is EAGVAQSPRYKIIEKRQSVAFWCNPISGHATLYWYQQILGQGPKLLIQFQNNGVVDDSQLPKDRFSAERLKGVDSTLKIQPAKLEDSAVYLCASSLSQGWEKLFFGSGTQLSVL.

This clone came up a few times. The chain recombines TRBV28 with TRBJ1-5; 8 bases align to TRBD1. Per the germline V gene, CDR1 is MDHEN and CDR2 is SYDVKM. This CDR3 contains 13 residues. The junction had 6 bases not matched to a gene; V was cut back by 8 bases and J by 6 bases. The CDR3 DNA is TGTGCCAGCGCAGGGGGCGGAGGTCAGCCCCAGCATTTT. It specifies CASAGGGGQPQHF.

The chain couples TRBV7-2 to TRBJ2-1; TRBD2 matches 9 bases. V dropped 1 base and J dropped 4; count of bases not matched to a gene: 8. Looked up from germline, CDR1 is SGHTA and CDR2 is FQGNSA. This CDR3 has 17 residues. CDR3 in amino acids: CASSLVIGREGYNEQFF. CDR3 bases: TGTGCCAGCAGCTTAGTAATCGGGCGGGAGGGATACAATGAGCAGTTCTTC.

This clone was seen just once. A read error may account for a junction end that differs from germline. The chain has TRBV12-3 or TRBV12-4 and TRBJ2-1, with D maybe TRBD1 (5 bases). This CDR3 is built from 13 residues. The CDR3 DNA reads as TGTGCCAGCAGATTAGACAGCTACAATGAGCAGTTCTTC. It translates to CASRLDSYNEQFF.

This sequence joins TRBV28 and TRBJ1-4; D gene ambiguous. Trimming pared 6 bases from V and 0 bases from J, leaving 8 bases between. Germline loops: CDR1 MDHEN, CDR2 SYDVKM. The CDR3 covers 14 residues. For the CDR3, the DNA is TGTGCCAGCAGACTAGTTGCAACTAATGAAAAACTGTTTTTT. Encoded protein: CASRLVATNEKLFF.

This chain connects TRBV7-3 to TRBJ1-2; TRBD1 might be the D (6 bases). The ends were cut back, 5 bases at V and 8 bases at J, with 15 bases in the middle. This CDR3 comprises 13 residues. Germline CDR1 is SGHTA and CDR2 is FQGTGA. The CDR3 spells CASSPTDRFGYTF. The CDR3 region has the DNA TGTGCCAGCAGCCCTACCGACAGGTTCGGCTACACCTTC.

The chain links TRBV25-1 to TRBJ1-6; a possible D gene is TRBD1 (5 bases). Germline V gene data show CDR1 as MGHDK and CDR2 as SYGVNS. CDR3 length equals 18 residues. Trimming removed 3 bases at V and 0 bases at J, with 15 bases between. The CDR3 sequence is CASSDQGKRSSYNSPLHF. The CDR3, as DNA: TGTGCCAGCAGTGACCAGGGTAAAAGGAGCTCCTATAATTCACCCCTCCACTTT.

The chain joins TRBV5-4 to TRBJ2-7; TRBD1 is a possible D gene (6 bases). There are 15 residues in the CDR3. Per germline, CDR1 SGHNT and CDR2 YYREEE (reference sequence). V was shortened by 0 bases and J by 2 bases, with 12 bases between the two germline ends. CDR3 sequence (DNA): TGTGCCAGCAGCTTGGGGGACATTACTACCTACGAGCAGTACTTC. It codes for CASSLGDITTYEQYF.

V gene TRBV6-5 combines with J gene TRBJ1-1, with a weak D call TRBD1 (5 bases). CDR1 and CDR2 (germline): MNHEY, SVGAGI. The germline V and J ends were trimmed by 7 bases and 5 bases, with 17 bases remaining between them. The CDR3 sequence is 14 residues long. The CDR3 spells CASKAGPSGTEAFF. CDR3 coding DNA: TGTGCCAGCAAAGCCGGGCCATCAGGGACTGAAGCTTTCTTT.

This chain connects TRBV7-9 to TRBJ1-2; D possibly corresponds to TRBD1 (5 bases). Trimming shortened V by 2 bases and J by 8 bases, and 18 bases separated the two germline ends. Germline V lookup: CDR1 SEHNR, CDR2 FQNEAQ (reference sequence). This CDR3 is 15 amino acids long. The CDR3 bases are TGTGCCAGCAGCTTAACCCGACAGACCTTGGGCGGCTACACCTTC. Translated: CASSLTRQTLGGYTF.

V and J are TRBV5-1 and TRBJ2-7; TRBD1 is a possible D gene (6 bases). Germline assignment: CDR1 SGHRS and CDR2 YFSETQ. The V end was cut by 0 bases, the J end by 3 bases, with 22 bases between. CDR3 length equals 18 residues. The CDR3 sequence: CASSLAPWTATELYEQYF. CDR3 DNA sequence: TGCGCCAGCAGCTTGGCCCCCTGGACAGCGACTGAACTCTACGAGCAGTACTTC.

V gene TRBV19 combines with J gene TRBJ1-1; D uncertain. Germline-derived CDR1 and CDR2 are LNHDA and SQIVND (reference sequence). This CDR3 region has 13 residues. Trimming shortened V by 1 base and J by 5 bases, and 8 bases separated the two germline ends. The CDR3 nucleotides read TGTGCCAGTAGTATAGGGCAGGCGACTGAAGCTTTCTTT. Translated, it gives CASSIGQATEAFF.

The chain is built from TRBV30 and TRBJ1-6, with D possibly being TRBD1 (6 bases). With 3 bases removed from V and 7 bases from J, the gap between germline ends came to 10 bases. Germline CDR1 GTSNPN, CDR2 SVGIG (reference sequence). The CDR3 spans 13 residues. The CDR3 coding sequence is TGTGCCTGGAGCTCGGACAGCAATTCACCCCTCCACTTT. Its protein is CAWSSDSNSPLHF. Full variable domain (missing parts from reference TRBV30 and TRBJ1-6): SQTIHQWPATLVQPVGSPLSLECTVEGTSNPNLYWYRQAAGRGLQLLFYSVGIGQISSEVPQNLSASRPQDRQFILSSKKLLLSDSGFYLCAWSSDSNSPLHFGNGTRLTVT.

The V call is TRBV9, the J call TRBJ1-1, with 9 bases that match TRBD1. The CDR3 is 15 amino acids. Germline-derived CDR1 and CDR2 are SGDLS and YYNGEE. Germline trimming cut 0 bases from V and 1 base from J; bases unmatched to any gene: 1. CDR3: CASSVGDRENTEAFF. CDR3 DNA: TGTGCCAGCAGCGTAGGGGACAGGGAGAACACTGAAGCTTTCTTT.

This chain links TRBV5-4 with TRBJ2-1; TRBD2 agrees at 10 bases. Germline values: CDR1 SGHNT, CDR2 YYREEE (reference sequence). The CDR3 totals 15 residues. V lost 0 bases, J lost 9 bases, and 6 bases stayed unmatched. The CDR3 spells CASSLGAGGGPEQFF. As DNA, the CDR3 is TGTGCCAGCAGCTTGGGAGCGGGAGGGGGCCCTGAGCAGTTCTTC. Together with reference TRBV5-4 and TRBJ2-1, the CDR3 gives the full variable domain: ETGVTQSPTHLIKTRGQQVTLRCSSQSGHNTVSWYQQALGQGPQFIFQYYREEENGRGNFPPRFSGLQFPNYSSELNVNALELDDSALYLCASSLGAGGGPEQFFGPGTRLTVL.

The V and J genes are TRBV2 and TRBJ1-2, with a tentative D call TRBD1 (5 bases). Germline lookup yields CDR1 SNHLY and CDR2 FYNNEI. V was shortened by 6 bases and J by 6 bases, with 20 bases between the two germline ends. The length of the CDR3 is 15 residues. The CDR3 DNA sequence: TGTGCCAGCAGGAGGGGAGGGGAAGGGAGAGATGGCTACACCTTC. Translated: CASRRGGEGRDGYTF.

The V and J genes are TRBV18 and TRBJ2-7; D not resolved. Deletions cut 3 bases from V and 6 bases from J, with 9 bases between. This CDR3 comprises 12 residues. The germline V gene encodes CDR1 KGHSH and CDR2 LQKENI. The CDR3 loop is CASSPATGEQYF. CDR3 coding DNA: TGTGCCAGCTCACCTGCCACTGGCGAGCAGTACTTC.